The text below deals with one T cell receptor beta chain. The data are from a study of OX40 agonist ivuxolimab in advanced cancers. Germline V gene sequence: CDR1 KGHSH, CDR2 LQKENI. The ends were cut back, 2 bases at V and 2 bases at J, with 18 bases in the middle. The CDR3 extends over 17 amino acids. Measured with immunoSEQ multiplex PCR; TCRdb has only the in-frame clones, and not every one. The data contain under 65,000 clones, 91% of them singletons. This receptor was identified in an adult with an advanced solid tumor such as melanoma, head and neck, liver or kidney cancer. The V call is TRBV18, the J call TRBJ2-5; D might be TRBD2 (5 bases). This sample comprised CD4+ or CD8+ T cells sorted from blood, obtained in a trial of the OX40 agonist ivuxolimab. CDR3 nucleotides: TGTGCCAGCTCACCAGGACTGATGGCGCGGTCACAAGAGACCCAGTACTTC. Protein: CASSPGLMARSQETQYF.